The 13 T cell receptor beta chains below all came from one sample that was sequenced in a study of long-term antiretroviral therapy in people with HIV. Samples were assayed with immunoSEQ v3.0 at survey level. Generated by immunoSEQ multiplex PCR, the TCRdb table keeps only in-frame clones and is missing some. This table holds some 25,000 clones, about four fifths found once. The specimen was unsorted PBMCs, collected 0.7 years before starting antiretroviral therapy. These receptors originate from a man aged 25-45 years with HIV.

The chain is built from TRBV5-1 and TRBJ1-3; D might be TRBD1 (5 bases). Trimming took off 4 bases at V and 6 bases at J, with 11 bases between the two ends. The CDR3 contains 13 residues. The germline V gene encodes CDR1 SGHRS and CDR2 YFSETQ. The CDR3 loop is CASSGGTANTIYF. The CDR3 DNA sequence: TGCGCCAGCAGCGGAGGGACCGCAAACACCATATATTTT.

The chain combines TRBV7-9 with TRBJ1-2, with 7 bases that match TRBD1. In germline, CDR1 is SEHNR, CDR2 FQNEAQ (reference sequence). Trimming took 5 bases from V and 2 from J; bases not matched to a gene: 5. The CDR3 has 14 residues. The CDR3 sequence is CASSLGTENYGYTF. The CDR3 nucleotides read TGTGCCAGCAGCCTAGGGACAGAGAACTATGGCTACACCTTC. Filled out from reference TRBV7-9 and TRBJ1-2, the complete variable domain reads DTGVSQNPRHKITKRGQNVTFRCDPISEHNRLYWYRQTLGQGPEFLTYFQNEAQLEKSRLLSDRFSAERPKGSFSTLEIQRTEQGDSAMYLCASSLGTENYGYTFGSGTRLTVV.

V and J are TRBV19 and TRBJ1-4; 8 bases line up with TRBD1. This CDR3 has 18 amino acids. After removal of 3 bases from V and 0 bases from J, the junction contained 9 bases not matched to a gene. Germline V gene data show CDR1 as LNHDA and CDR2 as SQIVND (reference sequence). CDR3 residues: CASSIGQGSRTTNEKLFF. DNA for the CDR3: TGTGCCAGTAGTATCGGACAGGGCTCGAGAACAACTAATGAAAAACTGTTTTTT.

The chain is built from TRBV5-1 and TRBJ1-4; D is uncertain. Germline CDR1 SGHRS, CDR2 YFSETQ. The CDR3 covers 15 residues. Trimming took 0 bases from V and 0 from J, leaving 6 bases between them. DNA of the CDR3: TGCGCCAGCAGCTTGGGGCAGTCAACTAATGAAAAACTGTTTTTT. Protein product: CASSLGQSTNEKLFF.

V gene TRBV7-3 combines with J gene TRBJ2-3; TRBD2 matches 8 bases. J was trimmed by 6 bases and V by 4 bases; bases with no gene match: 6. CDR1 is SGHTA, CDR2 FQGTGA, per germline. This CDR3 comprises 14 residues. The CDR3 protein is CASSSAGGPDTQYF. The CDR3 coding sequence is TGTGCCAGCAGCTCGGCGGGGGGCCCGGATACGCAGTATTTT. The full variable domain, its missing parts supplied by reference TRBV7-3 and TRBJ2-3, is GAGVSQTPSNKVTEKGKYVELRCDPISGHTALYWYRQSLGQGPEFLIYFQGTGAADDSGLPNDRFFAVRPEGSVSTLKIQRTERGDSAVYLCASSSAGGPDTQYFGPGTRLTVL.

By frequency in the sample, this clone is medium-sized. The sample has other DNA sequences that encode this CDR3 too. The chain links TRBV5-8 to TRBJ2-7; 11 nucleotides align to TRBD2. Germline lookup yields CDR1 SGHTS and CDR2 YDEGEE. The CDR3 runs 16 residues. J lost 2 bases, V lost 3 bases, and 7 bases had no gene match. The CDR3 here is CASSSLAGGPPYEQYF. The CDR3 DNA is TGTGCCAGCAGCTCCTTAGCGGGGGGGCCCCCCTACGAGCAGTACTTC.

The rearrangement links TRBV15 to TRBJ2-1, with a possible D match to TRBD1 (7 bases). The germline V gene encodes CDR1 LNHNV and CDR2 YYDKDF (reference sequence). The CDR3 loop spans 15 amino acids. Trimming took off 0 bases at V and 4 bases at J, with 10 bases between the two ends. CDR3 nucleotides: TGTGCCACCAGCAGAGATCAGGGGGGATACAATGAGCAGTTCTTC. As protein: CATSRDQGGYNEQFF.

V is TRBV21-1 and J is TRBJ1-1; TRBD1 was called by the table and not checked on the DNA. TRBV21-1 is given as a pseudogene. This CDR3 contains 15 residues. CDR3 sequence (DNA): TGTGCCAGCAGCGTCCCCGGGACAGGCGTTGGATGGGCTTTCTTT. This gives the protein CASSVPGTGVGWAFF.

The chain combines TRBV5-1 with TRBJ1-1, with 9 bases identical to TRBD1. The ends lost 0 bases at V and 6 bases at J; junction bases unmatched: 6. The CDR3 runs 15 residues. The germline CDR1 and CDR2 sequences are SGHRS and YFSETQ. The CDR3 protein is CASSLDRGRASEAFF. CDR3 bases: TGCGCCAGCAGCTTGGACAGGGGGCGCGCATCTGAAGCTTTCTTT. The full variable domain, its missing parts supplied by reference TRBV5-1 and TRBJ1-1, is KAGVTQTPRYLIKTRGQQVTLSCSPISGHRSVSWYQQTPGQGLQFLFEYFSETQRNKGNFPGRFSGRQFSNSRSEMNVSTLELGDSALYLCASSLDRGRASEAFFGQGTRLTVV.

The chain recombines TRBV11-2 with TRBJ1-1, with D possibly TRBD1 on 5 matching bases. Germline V CDR1 and CDR2: SGHAT, FQNNGV. V shed 1 base and J shed 5 bases, with 20 bases lying between them. This CDR3 is 17 amino acids long. The CDR3 sequence is CASSLGAASGMGTEAFF. Written as DNA, the CDR3 is TGTGCCAGCAGCTTAGGGGCAGCTTCAGGGATGGGAACTGAAGCTTTCTTT.

The chain joins TRBV6-5 to TRBJ2-4; D is perhaps TRBD1 (5 bases). The CDR3 is made up of 15 amino acids. Germline CDR1 and CDR2: MNHEY and SVGAGI. Trimming shortened V by 4 bases and J by 0 bases, and 10 bases separated the two germline ends. This CDR3 reads CASSSSGLAKNIQYF. In DNA form, the CDR3 reads TGTGCCAGCAGTTCGTCAGGGCTAGCCAAAAACATTCAGTACTTC.

V and J are TRBV6-5 and TRBJ2-2; 10 bases are shared with TRBD1. Germline loops: CDR1 MNHEY, CDR2 SVGAGI. The junction had 8 bases not matched to a gene; V was cut back by 6 bases and J by 7 bases. This CDR3 is 15 amino acids long. The CDR3 sequence: CASRRQGALSGELFF. CDR3 nucleotides: TGTGCCAGCAGACGACAGGGGGCCCTCAGCGGGGAGCTGTTTTTT.

CDR3 DNA sequence: TGTGCCAGCAGTCTAAGTTTTGGGGATCTGCGGAGCGGATGGGATGAAAAACTGTTTTTT. This translates into CASSLSFGDLRSGWDEKLFF. The chain carries TRBV28 and TRBJ1-4, with D hard to call. Germline CDR1 reads MDHEN; CDR2 reads SYDVKM. The CDR3 is 20 amino acids. Deletions cut 5 bases from V and 6 bases from J, with 31 bases between.